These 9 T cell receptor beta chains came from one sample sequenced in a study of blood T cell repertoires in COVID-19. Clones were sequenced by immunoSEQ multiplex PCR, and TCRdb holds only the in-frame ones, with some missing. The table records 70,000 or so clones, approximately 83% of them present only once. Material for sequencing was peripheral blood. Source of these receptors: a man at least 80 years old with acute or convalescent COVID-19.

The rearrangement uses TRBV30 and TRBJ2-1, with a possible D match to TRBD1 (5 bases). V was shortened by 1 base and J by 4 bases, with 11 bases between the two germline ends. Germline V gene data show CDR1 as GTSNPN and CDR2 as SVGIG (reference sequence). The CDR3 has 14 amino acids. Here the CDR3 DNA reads TGTGCCTGGAGTGAAGGGGCAGATTACAATGAGCAGTTCTTC. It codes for CAWSEGADYNEQFF.

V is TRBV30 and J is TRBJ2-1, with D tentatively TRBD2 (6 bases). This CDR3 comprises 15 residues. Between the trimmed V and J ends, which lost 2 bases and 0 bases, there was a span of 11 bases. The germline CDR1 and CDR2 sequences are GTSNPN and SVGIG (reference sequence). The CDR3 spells CAWSYGGSSYNEQFF. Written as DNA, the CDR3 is TGTGCCTGGAGTTACGGGGGAAGCTCCTACAATGAGCAGTTCTTC.

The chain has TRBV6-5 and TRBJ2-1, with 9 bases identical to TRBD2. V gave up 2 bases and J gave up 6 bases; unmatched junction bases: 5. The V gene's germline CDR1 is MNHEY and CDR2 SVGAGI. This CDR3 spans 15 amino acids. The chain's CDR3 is CASSYPLAGRNEQFF. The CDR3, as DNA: TGTGCCAGCAGTTACCCCCTAGCGGGGCGCAATGAGCAGTTCTTC.

In nucleotides, the CDR3 is TGTGCCAGCAGCGTAGAGGCAGGAAACAACTATGGCTACACCTTC. This encodes CASSVEAGNNYGYTF. J is TRBJ1-2 and V is TRBV9, with unresolved D. There are 15 residues in the CDR3. V was shortened by 0 bases and J by 2 bases, with 11 bases between the two germline ends. Per the germline V gene, CDR1 is SGDLS and CDR2 is YYNGEE.

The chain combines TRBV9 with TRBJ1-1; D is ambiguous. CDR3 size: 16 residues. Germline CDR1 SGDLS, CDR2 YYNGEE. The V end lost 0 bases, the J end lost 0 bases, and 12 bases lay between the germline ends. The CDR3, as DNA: TGTGCCAGCAGCGTAGACGGCGACAACATGAACACTGAAGCTTTCTTT. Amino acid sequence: CASSVDGDNMNTEAFF.

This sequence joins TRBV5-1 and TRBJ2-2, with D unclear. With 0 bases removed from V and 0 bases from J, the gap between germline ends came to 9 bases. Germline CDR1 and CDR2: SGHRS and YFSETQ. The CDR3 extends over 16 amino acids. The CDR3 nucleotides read TGCGCCAGCAGCTTGGCCAGTACCCCGAACACCGGGGAGCTGTTTTTT. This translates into CASSLASTPNTGELFF.

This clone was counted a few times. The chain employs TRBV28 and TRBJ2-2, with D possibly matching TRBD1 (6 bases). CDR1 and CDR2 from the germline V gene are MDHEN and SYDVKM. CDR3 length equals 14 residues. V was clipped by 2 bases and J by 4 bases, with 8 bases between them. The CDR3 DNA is TGTGCCAGCAGTTTAACAGGGTTCACCGGGGAGCTGTTTTTT. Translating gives CASSLTGFTGELFF. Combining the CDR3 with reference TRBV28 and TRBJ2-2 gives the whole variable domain DVKVTQSSRYLVKRTGEKVFLECVQDMDHENMFWYRQDPGLGLRLIYFSYDVKMKEKGDIPEGYSVSREKKERFSLILESASTNQTSMYLCASSLTGFTGELFFGEGSRLTVL.

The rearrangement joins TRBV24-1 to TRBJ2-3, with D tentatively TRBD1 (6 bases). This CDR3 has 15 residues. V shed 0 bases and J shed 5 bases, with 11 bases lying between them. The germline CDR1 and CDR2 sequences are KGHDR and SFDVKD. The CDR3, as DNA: TGTGCCACCAGTGATTTGATGGGGGCTCGAGATACGCAGTATTTT. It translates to CATSDLMGARDTQYF.

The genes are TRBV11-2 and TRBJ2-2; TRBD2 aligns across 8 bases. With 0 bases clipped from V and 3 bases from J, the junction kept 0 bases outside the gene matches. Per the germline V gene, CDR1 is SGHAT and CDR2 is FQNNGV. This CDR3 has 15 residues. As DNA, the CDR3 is TGTGCCAGCAGCTTAGAAGCGGGGGACACCGGGGAGCTGTTTTTT. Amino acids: CASSLEAGDTGELFF. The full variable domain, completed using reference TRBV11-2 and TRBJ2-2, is EAGVAQSPRYKIIEKRQSVAFWCNPISGHATLYWYQQILGQGPKLLIQFQNNGVVDDSQLPKDRFSAERLKGVDSTLKIQPAKLEDSAVYLCASSLEAGDTGELFFGEGSRLTVL.